These 15 T cell receptor beta chains originate from one sample sequenced in a study of blood T cell repertoires in COVID-19. TCRdb keeps only in-frame clones here, not all; method: immunoSEQ multiplex PCR. The sample lists 450,000 or so clones, roughly 90% seen once, with 1.5% to 1.8% in the top ten. The material sequenced was peripheral blood. These receptors were taken from a woman aged 40 to 50 with COVID-19, enrolled during active disease.

The rearrangement uses TRBV30 and TRBJ1-2, with 9 nucleotides matching TRBD1. The CDR3 sequence is 13 residues long. Germline V gene sequence: CDR1 GTSNPN, CDR2 SVGIG (reference sequence). The V and J ends lost 4 bases and 7 bases, in that order; junction bases with no gene match: 7. The DNA of the CDR3 is TGTGCCTGGACACACCGGACAGGGGCTGGCTACACCTTC. Protein product: CAWTHRTGAGYTF.

V gene TRBV5-1 combines with J gene TRBJ2-5, with D possibly being TRBD1 (5 bases). Germline V CDR1 and CDR2: SGHRS, YFSETQ. CDR3 length: 14 residues. V was trimmed by 3 bases and J by 5 bases, leaving 14 bases between them. The CDR3 coding sequence is TGCGCCAGCAGCTCGGACACCACGGAGGAGACCCAGTACTTC. As protein: CASSSDTTEETQYF.

This clone has just one count. The chain is built from TRBV24-1 and TRBJ2-3, with 9 positions matching TRBD1. V lost 0 bases and J lost 0; bases outside the gene matches: 0. CDR1 and CDR2 from the germline V gene are KGHDR and SFDVKD. The CDR3 spans 16 residues. The CDR3 sequence: CATSDLGQGSTDTQYF. CDR3 nucleotide sequence: TGTGCCACCAGTGATTTGGGACAGGGGAGCACAGATACGCAGTATTTT.

This chain links TRBV5-1 with TRBJ1-1; TRBD1 matches 9 bases. The trim removed 2 bases at V and 4 bases at J, leaving 3 bases unmatched. The CDR3 runs to 14 residues. The germline V gene has CDR1 SGHRS and CDR2 YFSETQ. The chain's CDR3 is CASSFLGQGTEAFF. DNA of the CDR3: TGCGCCAGCAGCTTCTTGGGACAGGGCACTGAAGCTTTCTTT.

The chain links TRBV27 to TRBJ2-6; D possibly corresponds to TRBD1 (6 bases). The CDR3 extends over 15 amino acids. Germline assignment: CDR1 MNHEY and CDR2 SMNVEV (reference sequence). V shed 6 bases and J shed 0 bases, with 9 bases lying between them. The CDR3 here is CASSLQGSGANVLTF. CDR3 bases: TGTGCCAGCAGCCTACAGGGCTCTGGGGCCAACGTCCTGACTTTC. Full variable domain (remainder filled in from reference TRBV27 and TRBJ2-6): EAQVTQNPRYLITVTGKKLTVTCSQNMNHEYMSWYRQDPGLGLRQIYYSMNVEVTDKGDVPEGYKVSRKEKRNFPLILESPSPNQTSLYFCASSLQGSGANVLTFGAGSRLTVL.

V is TRBV7-3 and J is TRBJ2-3; 8 bases are shared with TRBD1. This CDR3 comprises 16 residues. Trimming took 5 bases from V and 3 from J; bases not matched to a gene: 10. Germline V gene sequence: CDR1 SGHTA, CDR2 FQGTGA. The CDR3 DNA sequence: TGTGCCAGCAGCCTGGGCCGGGACAGGATGACAGATACGCAGTATTTT. Translating it yields CASSLGRDRMTDTQYF. The full variable domain, with the rest looked up from reference TRBV7-3 and TRBJ2-3, is GAGVSQTPSNKVTEKGKYVELRCDPISGHTALYWYRQSLGQGPEFLIYFQGTGAADDSGLPNDRFFAVRPEGSVSTLKIQRTERGDSAVYLCASSLGRDRMTDTQYFGPGTRLTVL.

This chain connects TRBV30 to TRBJ1-3; D remains unclear. This CDR3 contains 13 residues. V was pared by 2 bases and J by 4 bases, with 9 bases between. Germline loops: CDR1 GTSNPN, CDR2 SVGIG (reference sequence). This CDR3 reads CAWSLLSGNTIYF. CDR3 sequence (DNA): TGTGCCTGGAGTCTACTCTCCGGAAACACCATATATTTT. Complete variable domain (other parts from reference TRBV30 and TRBJ1-3): SQTIHQWPATLVQPVGSPLSLECTVEGTSNPNLYWYRQAAGRGLQLLFYSVGIGQISSEVPQNLSASRPQDRQFILSSKKLLLSDSGFYLCAWSLLSGNTIYFGEGSWLTVV.

The J gene is TRBJ1-2, the V gene TRBV2; 9 nucleotides line up with TRBD1. CDR3 length: 14 residues. The J segment lost 2 bases and the V segment lost 4 bases, leaving 2 bases of the junction unmatched. Germline loops: CDR1 SNHLY, CDR2 FYNNEI. The CDR3 region is CASSGDRGNYGYTF. The CDR3 bases are TGTGCCAGCAGTGGAGACAGGGGGAACTATGGCTACACCTTC.

The chain is built from TRBV4-1 and TRBJ2-3; 8 bases align to TRBD1. The V gene end was trimmed by 3 bases and the J gene end by 1 base; junction bases not matched to a gene: 12. Germline V lookup: CDR1 MGHRA, CDR2 YSYEKL. The CDR3 has 18 residues. The CDR3 DNA is TGCGCCAGCAGCCAGGGGGGTCAGGGGGCGCGGGGCACAGATACGCAGTATTTT. Residues: CASSQGGQGARGTDTQYF.

The rearrangement uses TRBV9 and TRBJ1-1; 9 bases map to TRBD1. Germline V gene data show CDR1 as SGDLS and CDR2 as YYNGEE. Trimming at V came to 0 bases and at J to 11 bases, leaving 11 bases not matched to a gene. The CDR3 covers 15 residues. The CDR3 sequence: CASSVDAGTGLPAFF. The CDR3 DNA sequence: TGTGCCAGCAGCGTAGATGCCGGGACAGGGCTCCCTGCTTTCTTT.

This clone was seen a single time. The rearrangement links TRBV7-9 to TRBJ1-2, with D possibly being TRBD1 (6 bases). Germline V lookup: CDR1 SEHNR, CDR2 FQNEAQ (reference sequence). The CDR3 extends over 13 amino acids. With 6 bases removed from V and 3 bases from J, the gap between germline ends came to 11 bases. The CDR3 DNA reads TGTGCCAGCAGTCCAGGGGCGGACTATGGCTACACCTTC. Translated, it gives CASSPGADYGYTF. The full variable domain, its missing parts supplied by reference TRBV7-9 and TRBJ1-2, is DTGVSQNPRHKITKRGQNVTFRCDPISEHNRLYWYRQTLGQGPEFLTYFQNEAQLEKSRLLSDRFSAERPKGSFSTLEIQRTEQGDSAMYLCASSPGADYGYTFGSGTRLTVV.

DNA of the CDR3: TGTGCCAGCAGTGTGACAGGGGGCAGGTCACCCCTCCACTTT. Translation: CASSVTGGRSPLHF. The chain joins TRBV2 to TRBJ1-6; 10 positions match TRBD1. Germline lookup yields CDR1 SNHLY and CDR2 FYNNEI. V shed 4 bases and J 10 bases; nucleotides not matched to a gene: 4. The CDR3 spans 14 residues. Variable domain in full (rest from reference TRBV2 and TRBJ1-6): EPEVTQTPSHQVTQMGQEVILRCVPISNHLYFYWYRQILGQKVEFLVSFYNNEISEKSEIFDDQFSVERPDGSNFTLKIRSTKLEDSAMYFCASSVTGGRSPLHFGNGTRLTVT.

The rearrangement joins TRBV9 to TRBJ2-7; 7 bases are shared with TRBD1. Trimming removed 4 bases from V and 3 bases from J; junction bases left unmatched: 13. Germline assignment: CDR1 SGDLS and CDR2 YYNGEE. The CDR3 has 16 amino acids. CDR3: CASSPQTYTGVYEQYF. CDR3 nucleotides: TGTGCCAGCAGCCCCCAAACCTATACAGGGGTCTACGAGCAGTACTTC. Full variable domain (rest looked up from reference TRBV9 and TRBJ2-7): DSGVTQTPKHLITATGQRVTLRCSPRSGDLSVYWYQQSLDQGLQFLIQYYNGEERAKGNILERFSAQQFPDLHSELNLSSLELGDSALYFCASSPQTYTGVYEQYFGPGTRLTVT.

The chain has TRBV28 and TRBJ2-2; 12 bases match TRBD1. Germline V gene sequence: CDR1 MDHEN, CDR2 SYDVKM. V dropped 7 bases and J dropped 7; count of bases not matched to a gene: 19. The CDR3 totals 19 residues. CDR3 amino acids: CASNGFLGGGQGADGELFF. DNA of the CDR3: TGTGCCAGCAATGGTTTCTTAGGCGGGGGACAGGGGGCCGACGGGGAGCTGTTTTTT.

This clone was seen a few times. The J gene is TRBJ1-5, the V gene TRBV5-1; the D gene is possibly TRBD1 (5 bases). CDR1 and CDR2 (germline): SGHRS, YFSETQ. The CDR3 sequence is 15 residues long. Trimming removed 0 bases at V and 5 bases at J, with 12 bases between. For the CDR3, the DNA is TGCGCCAGCAGCTTGGTCCCAGGGAAGGATCAGCCCCAGCATTTT. Translation: CASSLVPGKDQPQHF.